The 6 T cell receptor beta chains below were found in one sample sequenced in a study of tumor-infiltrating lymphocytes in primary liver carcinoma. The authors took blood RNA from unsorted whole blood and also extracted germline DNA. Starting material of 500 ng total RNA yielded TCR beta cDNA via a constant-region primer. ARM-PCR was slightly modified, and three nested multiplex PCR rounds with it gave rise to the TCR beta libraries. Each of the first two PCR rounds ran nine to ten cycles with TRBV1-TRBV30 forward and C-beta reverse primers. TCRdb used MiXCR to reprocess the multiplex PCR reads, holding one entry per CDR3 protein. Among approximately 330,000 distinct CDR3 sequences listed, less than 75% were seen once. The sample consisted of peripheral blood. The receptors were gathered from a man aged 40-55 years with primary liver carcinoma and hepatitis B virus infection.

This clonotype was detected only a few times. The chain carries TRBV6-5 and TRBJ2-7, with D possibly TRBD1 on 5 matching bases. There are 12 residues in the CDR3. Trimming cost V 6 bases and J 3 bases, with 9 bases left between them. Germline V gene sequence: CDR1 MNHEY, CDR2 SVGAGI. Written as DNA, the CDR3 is TGTGCCAGCAGCAGGGATGGCTACGAGCAGTACTTC. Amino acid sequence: CASSRDGYEQYF.

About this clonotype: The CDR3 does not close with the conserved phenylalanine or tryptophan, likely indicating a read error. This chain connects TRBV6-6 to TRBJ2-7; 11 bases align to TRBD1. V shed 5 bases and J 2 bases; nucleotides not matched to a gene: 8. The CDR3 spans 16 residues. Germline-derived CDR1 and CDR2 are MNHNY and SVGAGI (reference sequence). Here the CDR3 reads CASSRVRGQGAYEQYS. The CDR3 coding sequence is TGTGCCAGCAGTCGGGTCCGGGGACAGGGGGCCTACGAGCAGTACTCC.

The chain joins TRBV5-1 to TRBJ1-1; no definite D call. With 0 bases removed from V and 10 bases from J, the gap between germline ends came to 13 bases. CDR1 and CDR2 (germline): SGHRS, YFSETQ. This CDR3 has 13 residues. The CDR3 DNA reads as TGCGCCAGCAGCTTGGTTCAGAGGTCGCTAGCTTTCTTT. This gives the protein CASSLVQRSLAFF.

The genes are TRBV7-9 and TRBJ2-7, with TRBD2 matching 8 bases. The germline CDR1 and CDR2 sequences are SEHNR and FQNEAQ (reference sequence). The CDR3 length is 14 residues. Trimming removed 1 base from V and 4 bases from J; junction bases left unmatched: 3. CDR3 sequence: CASSLGGGPYEQYF. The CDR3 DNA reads TGTGCCAGCAGCTTAGGCGGGGGGCCTTACGAGCAGTACTTC.

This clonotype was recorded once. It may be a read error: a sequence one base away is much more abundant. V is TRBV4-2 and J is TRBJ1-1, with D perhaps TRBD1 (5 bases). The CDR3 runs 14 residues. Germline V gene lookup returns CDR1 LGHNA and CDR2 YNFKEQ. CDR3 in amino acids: CAGSQPGGDTEAFF. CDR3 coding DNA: TGTGCCGGCAGCCAGCCGGGGGGAGACACTGAAGCTTTCTTT.

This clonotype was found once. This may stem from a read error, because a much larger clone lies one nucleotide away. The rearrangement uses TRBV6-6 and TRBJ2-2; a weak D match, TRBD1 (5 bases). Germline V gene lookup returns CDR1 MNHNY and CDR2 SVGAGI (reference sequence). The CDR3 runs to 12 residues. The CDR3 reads CASRAGSGQLFF. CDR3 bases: TGTGCCAGCAGGGCAGGGTCCGGGCAGCTGTTTTTT.